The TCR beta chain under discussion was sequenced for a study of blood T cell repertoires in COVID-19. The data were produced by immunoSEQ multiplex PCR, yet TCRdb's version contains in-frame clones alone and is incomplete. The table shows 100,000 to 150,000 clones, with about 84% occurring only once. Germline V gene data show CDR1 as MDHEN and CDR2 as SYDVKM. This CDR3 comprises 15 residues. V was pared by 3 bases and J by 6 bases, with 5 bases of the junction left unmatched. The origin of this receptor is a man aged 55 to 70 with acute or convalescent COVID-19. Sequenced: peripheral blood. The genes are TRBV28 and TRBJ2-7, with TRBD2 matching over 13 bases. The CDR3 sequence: CASSFGLAGDLEQYF. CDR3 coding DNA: TGTGCCAGCAGTTTTGGACTAGCGGGGGACCTCGAGCAGTACTTC.